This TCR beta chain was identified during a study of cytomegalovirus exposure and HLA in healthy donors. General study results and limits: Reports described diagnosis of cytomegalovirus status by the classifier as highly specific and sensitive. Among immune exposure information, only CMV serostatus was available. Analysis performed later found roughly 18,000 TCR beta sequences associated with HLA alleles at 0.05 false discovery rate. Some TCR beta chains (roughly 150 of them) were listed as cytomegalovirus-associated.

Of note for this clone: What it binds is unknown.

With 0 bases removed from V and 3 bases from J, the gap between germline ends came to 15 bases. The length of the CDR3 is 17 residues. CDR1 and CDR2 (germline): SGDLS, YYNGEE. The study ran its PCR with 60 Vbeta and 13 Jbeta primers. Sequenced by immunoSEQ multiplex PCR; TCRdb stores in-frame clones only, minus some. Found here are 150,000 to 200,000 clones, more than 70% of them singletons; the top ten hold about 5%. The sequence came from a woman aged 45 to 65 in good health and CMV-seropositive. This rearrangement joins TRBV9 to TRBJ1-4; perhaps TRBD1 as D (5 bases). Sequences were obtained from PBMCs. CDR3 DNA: TGTGCCAGCAGCGTAGGACGGGGGAGTTCGTCTAATGAAAAACTGTTTTTT. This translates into CASSVGRGSSSNEKLFF.